A selection of T cell receptor beta chains follows, all from one sample in a study of T cell changes during pregnancy in multiple sclerosis. Generated by immunoSEQ multiplex PCR, the TCRdb table keeps only in-frame clones and is missing some. The repertoire holds fewer than 65,000 clones, with about 91% as singletons. Here the sequenced sample was peripheral blood, taken before pregnancy. The source of these receptors is a female donor with multiple sclerosis, enrolled in a pregnancy study. CDR3s include the opening cysteine and the closing phenylalanine or tryptophan. D genes are given only for firm matches. The listing skips clone size in some rows; elsewhere it reads once, few, many or a size class.

TRBV7-7	TRBJ2-5	.	.	CASSLGTHQGETQYF	TGTGCCAGCAGCTTAGGGACCCATCAGGGGGAGACCCAGTACTTC
TRBV7-9	TRBJ2-1	.	TRBD1	CASSLVGQGASYNEQFF	TGTGCCAGCAGCTTAGTGGGACAGGGCGCTTCCTACAATGAGCAGTTCTTC
TRBV6-5	TRBJ1-2	.	TRBD1	CASSYSPTGGGYTF	TGTGCCAGCAGTTACTCGCCCACAGGGGGTGGCTACACCTTC
TRBV27	TRBJ2-7	once	TRBD1	CASSLDGTGGWYEQYF	TGTGCCAGCAGTTTAGACGGGACAGGGGGTTGGTACGAGCAGTACTTC
TRBV29-1	TRBJ2-7	.	.	CSVGVRGPSDPYEQYF	TGCAGCGTTGGGGTCCGGGGCCCTAGCGATCCCTACGAGCAGTACTTC
TRBV4-1	TRBJ2-1	.	.	CASSQDPGQGTYNEQFF	TGCGCCAGCAGCCAAGATCCTGGGCAGGGGACCTACAATGAGCAGTTCTTC
TRBV6-6	TRBJ2-1	.	.	CASSYLTGLGNEQFF	TGTGCCAGCAGTTACTTAACTGGACTTGGGAATGAGCAGTTCTTC
TRBV2	TRBJ1-6	.	TRBD1	CASISEGAPNSPLHF	TGTGCCAGCATCAGTGAGGGGGCGCCTAATTCACCCCTCCACTTT
TRBV4-3	TRBJ2-3	.	.	CASSQDQGGQWQDTQYF	TGCGCCAGCAGCCAAGATCAGGGGGGACAGTGGCAAGATACGCAGTATTTT
TRBV29-1	TRBJ1-2	.	.	CSLSRERPKDGYTF	TGCAGCTTATCCCGGGAGAGACCGAAGGATGGCTACACCTTC
TRBV7-2	TRBJ2-1	.	TRBD2	CASSSSGVAGSYNEQFF	TGTGCCAGCAGCTCTAGTGGGGTAGCGGGGTCCTACAATGAGCAGTTCTTC
TRBV5-6	TRBJ1-1	.	TRBD1	CASSFPGQLTNTEAFF	TGTGCCAGCAGCTTCCCGGGACAGCTGACAAACACTGAAGCTTTCTTT
TRBV6-1	TRBJ2-7	.	.	CASSHGQNYEQYF	TGTGCCAGCAGTCACGGACAGAACTACGAGCAGTACTTC
TRBV6-6	TRBJ1-1	once	TRBD1	CASSYDRGNTEAFF	TGTGCCAGCAGTTACGACAGGGGGAACACTGAAGCTTTCTTT
TRBV25-1	TRBJ2-1	.	.	CASSVPRKQFF	TGTGCCAGCAGTGTCCCCAGGAAGCAGTTCTTC
TRBV6-4	TRBJ2-1	.	.	CASSPDSPSYNEQFF	TGTGCCAGCAGTCCGGACTCTCCCTCCTACAATGAGCAGTTCTTC
TRBV2	TRBJ1-3	.	.	CASRGQGENTIYF	TGTGCCAGCAGAGGTCAGGGTGAGAACACCATATATTTT
TRBV6-5	TRBJ2-7	.	.	CASSSWVGQEGYEQYF	TGTGCCAGCAGTTCCTGGGTGGGCCAGGAGGGATACGAGCAGTACTTC
TRBV5-8	TRBJ1-6	.	TRBD1	CASSQGQAINSPLHF	TGTGCCAGCAGTCAGGGACAGGCTATTAATTCACCCCTCCACTTT
TRBV2	TRBJ1-1	.	TRBD1	CATMTAEGAMTEAFF	TGTGCCACCATGACGGCGGAGGGGGCTATGACTGAAGCTTTCTTT
TRBV6-5	TRBJ1-1	.	.	CASSYAGDNTEAFF	TGTGCCAGCAGTTACGCGGGGGATAACACTGAAGCTTTCTTT
TRBV19	TRBJ1-3	once	.	CASTRGGSGNTIYF	TGTGCCAGTACCCGGGGTGGGTCTGGAAACACCATATATTTT
TRBV30	TRBJ2-5	.	TRBD2	CARSGGAGETQYF	TGTGCCCGTAGCGGGGGGGCGGGAGAGACCCAGTACTTC
TRBV19	TRBJ1-1	.	.	CASSIPDGRDTEAFF	TGTGCCAGTAGTATCCCCGACGGGAGAGACACTGAAGCTTTCTTT
TRBV9	TRBJ2-7	.	TRBD1	CASSVGTGFREQYF	TGTGCCAGCAGCGTCGGGACAGGGTTTCGCGAGCAGTACTTC
TRBV9	TRBJ2-7	.	.	CASSVAPTIGSYEQYF	TGTGCCAGCAGCGTAGCCCCAACTATCGGATCCTACGAGCAGTACTTC
TRBV5-1	TRBJ2-3	.	TRBD2	CASSLAAGGPDTQYF	TGCGCCAGCAGCTTGGCGGCGGGGGGGCCAGATACGCAGTATTTT
TRBV30	TRBJ1-5	.	TRBD1	CAWSRGQGDNQPQHF	TGTGCCTGGAGCCGAGGACAGGGGGATAATCAGCCCCAGCATTTT
TRBV5-6	TRBJ2-7	medium-sized	.	CASSFGVSYEQYF	TGTGCCAGCAGCTTTGGAGTTTCCTACGAGCAGTACTTC
TRBV2	TRBJ2-7	.	.	CASSLTGGLPSSYEQYF	TGTGCCAGCAGCCTGACCGGTGGGCTACCCAGCTCCTACGAGCAGTACTTC
TRBV6-5	TRBJ2-7	many	.	CASSLRDQRAGYEQYF	TGTGCCAGCAGTTTGAGAGACCAGAGGGCTGGCTACGAGCAGTACTTC
TRBV5-1	TRBJ1-1	.	.	CASSLSRGGLGNTEAFF	TGCGCCAGCAGCTTATCGCGAGGAGGGCTTGGGAACACTGAAGCTTTCTTT
TRBV27	TRBJ1-2	.	.	CASSLLGSDDYGYTF	TGTGCCAGCAGTTTATTAGGGAGTGACGACTATGGCTACACCTTC
TRBV4-3	TRBJ1-2	.	.	CASSQDGRQGGYGYTF	TGCGCCAGCAGCCAAGATGGCAGGCAGGGCGGATATGGCTACACCTTC
TRBV7-9	TRBJ2-2	.	TRBD1	CASSPGTANTGELFF	TGTGCCAGCAGCCCCGGGACAGCAAACACCGGGGAGCTGTTTTTT
TRBV6-4	TRBJ2-2	.	.	CASSDVGLQNTGELFF	TGTGCCAGCAGTGACGTAGGACTACAGAACACCGGGGAGCTGTTTTTT
TRBV4-2	TRBJ2-1	.	.	CASSQLHGVLGNEQFF	TGTGCCAGCAGCCAACTCCACGGGGTTTTAGGGAATGAGCAGTTCTTC